This TCR beta chain appears in the sequencing data of a study of blood T cell repertoires in COVID-19. Study-wide context: From T cells, B-cell-depleted T cells, or PBMCs came the material, which was cDNA or gDNA.

There are a few counts of this clone. During active infection, Seattle patients enrolled and were then monitored through disease. Germline V CDR1 and CDR2: SGHDT, YYEEEE. V was shortened by 0 bases and J by 1 base, with 10 bases between the two germline ends. This CDR3 has 15 residues. The protocol was immunoSEQ multiplex PCR, while the TCRdb copy is restricted to in-frame clones and leaves out a portion. Of some 180,000 clones listed, roughly 81% were seen once; the top ten hold 9.5% to 12%. This sequence joins TRBV5-6 and TRBJ1-1; a weak D match, TRBD1 (6 bases). Sequencing input: peripheral blood. This TCR was sampled from a woman in her thirties or forties with COVID-19, enrolled during active disease. DNA of the CDR3: TGTGCCAGCAGCTTGGGGACAGCAGCGAACACTGAAGCTTTCTTT. Its translation: CASSLGTAANTEAFF.